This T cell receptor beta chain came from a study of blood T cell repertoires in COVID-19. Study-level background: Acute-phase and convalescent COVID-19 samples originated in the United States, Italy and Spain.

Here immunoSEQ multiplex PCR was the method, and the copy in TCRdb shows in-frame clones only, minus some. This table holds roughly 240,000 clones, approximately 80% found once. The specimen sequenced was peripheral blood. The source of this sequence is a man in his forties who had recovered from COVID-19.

The CDR3 bases are TGTGCCATCAGTGACGACAGGGGGCGGGAGACCCAGTACTTC. Amino acids: CAISDDRGRETQYF. The J gene is TRBJ2-5, the V gene TRBV10-3; 10 bases map to TRBD1. CDR3 length equals 14 residues. CDR1 and CDR2 (germline): ENHRY, SYGVKD. After removal of 3 bases from V and 5 bases from J, the junction contained 3 bases not matched to a gene.